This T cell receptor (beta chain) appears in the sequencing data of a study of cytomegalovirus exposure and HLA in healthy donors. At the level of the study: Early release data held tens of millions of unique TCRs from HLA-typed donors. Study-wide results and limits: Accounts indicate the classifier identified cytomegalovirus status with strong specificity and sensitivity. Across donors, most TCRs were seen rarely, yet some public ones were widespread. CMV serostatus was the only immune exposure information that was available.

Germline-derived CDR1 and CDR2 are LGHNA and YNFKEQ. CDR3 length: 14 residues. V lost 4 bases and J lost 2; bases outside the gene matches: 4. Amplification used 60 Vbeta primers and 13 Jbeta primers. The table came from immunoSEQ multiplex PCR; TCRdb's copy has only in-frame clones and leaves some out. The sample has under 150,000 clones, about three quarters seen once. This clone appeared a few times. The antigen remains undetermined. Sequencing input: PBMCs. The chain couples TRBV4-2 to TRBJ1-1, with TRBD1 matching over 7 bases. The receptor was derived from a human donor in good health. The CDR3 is CASSPRDSNTEAFF. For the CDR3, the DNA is TGTGCCAGCAGCCCCCGGGACAGTAACACTGAAGCTTTCTTT.